These 14 T cell receptor beta chains share one sample of origin, sequenced in a study of blood T cell repertoires in COVID-19. The assay was immunoSEQ multiplex PCR, and TCRdb's table has in-frame clones only and misses some. Of more than 95,000 clones listed, 70% to 90% are singletons. Specimen: peripheral blood. These receptors were collected from an older woman with acute or convalescent COVID-19.

This chain connects TRBV19 to TRBJ1-1; D may be TRBD1 (5 bases). CDR3 length: 14 residues. Trimming removed 4 bases from V and 5 bases from J, with 14 bases in between. Looked up from germline, CDR1 is LNHDA and CDR2 is SQIVND (reference sequence). Here the CDR3 reads CASSSGVAGTEAFF. CDR3 DNA: TGTGCCAGTAGTAGTGGGGTTGCAGGGACTGAAGCTTTCTTT.

V usage is TRBV15 and J usage is TRBJ1-1; D might be TRBD1 (5 bases). Trimming stripped 7 bases from V and 7 bases from J, with 16 bases between. This CDR3 has 13 amino acids. Germline V gene sequence: CDR1 LNHNV, CDR2 YYDKDF (reference sequence). CDR3 nucleotide sequence: TGTGCCACCACCCCAGACAGTACGATTGAAGCTTTCTTT. Its translation: CATTPDSTIEAFF.

This clone has more than one count but fewer than ten. The chain combines TRBV10-1 with TRBJ1-1; TRBD1 is a possible D gene (5 bases). The CDR3 length is 12 residues. Deletions cut 3 bases from V and 7 bases from J, with 9 bases between. Germline V CDR1 and CDR2: WNHNN, SYGVQD (reference sequence). The CDR3: CASSEGVGEAFF. As DNA, the CDR3 is TGCGCCAGCAGTGAAGGGGTAGGTGAAGCTTTCTTT.

The chain recombines TRBV5-1 with TRBJ2-5; D unclear. CDR1 and CDR2 from the germline V gene are SGHRS and YFSETQ. Trimming stripped 2 bases from V and 2 bases from J, with 10 bases between. The CDR3 spans 14 residues. CDR3 coding DNA: TGCGCCAGCAGCTTAGGCGGAGTTCAAGAGACCCAGTACTTC. Translating gives CASSLGGVQETQYF. Full variable domain (missing parts from reference TRBV5-1 and TRBJ2-5): KAGVTQTPRYLIKTRGQQVTLSCSPISGHRSVSWYQQTPGQGLQFLFEYFSETQRNKGNFPGRFSGRQFSNSRSEMNVSTLELGDSALYLCASSLGGVQETQYFGPGTRLLVL.

The chain has TRBV5-1 and TRBJ2-2, with TRBD2 as a possible D gene (5 bases). CDR1 and CDR2 (germline): SGHRS, YFSETQ. Trimming pared 3 bases from V and 3 bases from J, leaving 18 bases between. The CDR3 spans 17 residues. This chain's CDR3 is CASSSFVSRDYTGELFF. In DNA, the CDR3 is TGCGCCAGCAGCTCTTTCGTGAGTCGGGATTACACCGGGGAGCTGTTTTTT.

This clone has only one observation. The V and J genes are TRBV11-2 and TRBJ1-1; the match to TRBD1 covers 8 bases. From germline, CDR1 is SGHAT and CDR2 FQNNGV. After removal of 3 bases from V and 3 bases from J, the junction contained 6 bases not matched to a gene. The CDR3 is 15 amino acids. CDR3 sequence reads: CASSFSDREDTEAFF. CDR3 DNA: TGTGCCAGCAGCTTCTCGGACAGGGAGGACACTGAAGCTTTCTTT.

The chain carries TRBV7-9 and TRBJ2-1, with D possibly matching TRBD1 (6 bases). CDR1 SEHNR and CDR2 FQNEAQ come from the germline V gene (reference sequence). Trimming pared 5 bases from V and 7 bases from J, leaving 21 bases between. The CDR3 sequence is 16 residues long. CDR3: CASSARGPGLRNEQFF. CDR3 nucleotide sequence: TGTGCCAGCAGCGCCAGGGGACCGGGGTTGAGAAATGAGCAGTTCTTC.

The chain employs TRBV15 and TRBJ1-5; TRBD1 might be the D (5 bases). From germline, CDR1 is LNHNV and CDR2 YYDKDF (reference sequence). This CDR3 has 13 amino acids. V gave up 0 bases and J gave up 7 bases, with 7 bases separating them. CDR3 coding DNA: TGTGCCACCAGCAGAGAGGGGGGACAGCCCCAGCATTTT. As protein: CATSREGGQPQHF.

The chain couples TRBV10-3 to TRBJ1-3; D might be TRBD1 (6 bases). V gave up 0 bases and J gave up 0 bases, with 12 bases separating them. CDR1 is ENHRY and CDR2 is SYGVKD in the germline V gene. There are 17 residues in the CDR3. The CDR3 sequence is CAISESRGRGSGNTIYF. The CDR3 nucleotides are TGTGCCATCAGTGAGTCGAGAGGCAGGGGCTCTGGAAACACCATATATTTT.

V and J are TRBV29-1 and TRBJ1-6, with 8 bases that match TRBD1. Looked up from germline, CDR1 is SQVTM and CDR2 is ANQGSEA. The CDR3 runs to 18 residues. The V segment lost 8 bases and the J segment 8 bases; nucleotides outside the gene matches: 23. The CDR3 nucleotides are TGCAGCTTCTCCCCGACCCTCCAGGGGGCCGGATCTGATTCACCCCTCCACTTT. Protein: CSFSPTLQGAGSDSPLHF. Drawing the rest from reference TRBV29-1 and TRBJ1-6, the complete variable domain is SAVISQKPSRDICQRGTSLTIQCQVDSQVTMMFWYRQQPGQSLTLIATANQGSEATYESGFVIDKFPISRPNLTFSTLTVSNMSPEDSSIYLCSFSPTLQGAGSDSPLHFGNGTRLTVT.

This chain links TRBV3-1 (or the pseudogene TRBV3-2) with TRBJ1-3; 9 bases fit TRBD1. The CDR3 runs 18 residues. Germline assignment: CDR1 LGHDT and CDR2 YNNKEL (reference sequence). The V segment lost 4 bases and the J segment 3 bases; nucleotides outside the gene matches: 13. DNA for the CDR3: TGTGCCAGCAGCCTCAGGGGGACAGGGCTTTTAGGTGGAAACACCATATATTTT. Translated, it gives CASSLRGTGLLGGNTIYF.

V and J are TRBV6-5 and TRBJ2-2, with TRBD1 matching 9 bases. The germline CDR1 and CDR2 sequences are MNHEY and SVGAGI. V lost 11 bases, J lost 2 bases, and 3 bases stayed unmatched. The CDR3 totals 13 residues. The CDR3 sequence is CASQGANTGELFF. The CDR3 nucleotides read TGTGCCTCACAGGGGGCAAACACCGGGGAGCTGTTTTTT.

J is TRBJ2-7 and V is TRBV18, with 10 bases fitting TRBD1. CDR1 and CDR2 (germline): KGHSH, LQKENI. The V segment lost 6 bases and the J segment 2 bases; nucleotides outside the gene matches: 7. The CDR3 consists of 15 residues. CDR3 sequence (DNA): TGTGCCAGCTCTCGACCGGGACAGGGGACCTACGAGCAGTACTTC. Translating gives CASSRPGQGTYEQYF.

This chain joins TRBV6-5 and TRBJ2-1, with 8 bases that match TRBD2. J lost 9 bases, V lost 5 bases, and 12 bases had no gene match. Germline CDR1 reads MNHEY; CDR2 reads SVGAGI. The CDR3 totals 15 residues. The CDR3 spells CASSRLATSNSEQFF. The DNA for the CDR3 is TGTGCCAGCAGTAGACTAGCGACAAGTAACAGTGAGCAGTTCTTC.